Presented here are 15 T cell receptor beta chains from one specimen sequenced in a study of blood T cell repertoires in COVID-19 (TCRdb year 2020). The method behind the library was the immunoSEQ multiplex PCR assay. TCRdb took over this immuneACCESS table, retaining in-frame rearrangements with V and J assigned. Such tables are incomplete; in checked studies, under half of the missing clones stem from an unresolved V gene, and the remainder is unexplained. The table for this sample lists some 100,000 clones; around 82% of them were counted only once. In total, the top ten clones hold 6.6% of the sample. The sample consisted of peripheral blood. These TCRs come from a woman between 50 and 59 years old with acute or convalescent COVID-19.

V is TRBV28 and J is TRBJ1-5; D remains unclear. CDR3 size: 15 residues. Trimming removed 6 bases at V and 1 base at J, with 13 bases between. CDR1 MDHEN and CDR2 SYDVKM come from the germline V gene. Written as DNA, the CDR3 is TGTGCCAGCAGACAAGGTGGAGAGAGCAATCAGCCCCAGCATTTT. Its protein product is CASRQGGESNQPQHF.

This chain uses TRBV2 with TRBJ1-4, with D possibly matching TRBD1 (6 bases). The CDR3 runs to 15 residues. V was cut by 6 bases and J by 4 bases, with 15 bases left in between. CDR1 is SNHLY, CDR2 FYNNEI, per germline. The CDR3 reads CASRRLRGRNEKLFF. DNA for the CDR3: TGTGCCAGCAGACGCCTCAGGGGCCGTAATGAAAAACTGTTTTTT.

This sequence joins TRBV15 and TRBJ2-3; no definite D call. The ends were cut back, 3 bases at V and 4 bases at J, with 17 bases in the middle. CDR1 is LNHNV, CDR2 YYDKDF, per germline (reference sequence). This CDR3 comprises 16 residues. DNA for the CDR3: TGTGCCACCAGCAGGGCGGAGCTAGGTTTCCCAGATACGCAGTATTTT. This gives the protein CATSRAELGFPDTQYF.

The rearrangement uses TRBV6-5 and TRBJ1-2; D uncertain. Germline V gene lookup returns CDR1 MNHEY and CDR2 SVGAGI. The CDR3 loop spans 11 amino acids. V was trimmed by 6 bases and J by 9 bases, leaving 11 bases between them. Written as DNA, the CDR3 is TGTGCCAGCAGACTCCGCGACTGCTACACCTTC. Translation gives CASRLRDCYTF.

The chain has TRBV7-2 and TRBJ2-1, with D maybe TRBD2 (7 bases). V was pared by 6 bases and J by 7 bases, with 22 bases between. The CDR3 length is 16 residues. Germline values: CDR1 SGHTA, CDR2 FQGNSA. CDR3: CASSQWGGGAGNEQFF. As DNA, the CDR3 is TGTGCCAGCAGTCAATGGGGAGGGGGGGCCGGAAATGAGCAGTTCTTC.

This clone was detected once. CDR3 bases: TGCGCCAGCAGACGTGGAGGAGGCACTGAAGCTTTCTTT. It is translated as CASRRGGGTEAFF. This chain joins TRBV5-1 and TRBJ1-1; D gene unclear. With 5 bases removed from V and 4 bases from J, the gap between germline ends came to 12 bases. CDR3 length equals 13 residues. Germline assignment: CDR1 SGHRS and CDR2 YFSETQ.

The chain is built from TRBV7-2 and TRBJ2-3, with D perhaps matching TRBD2 (6 bases). The germline V gene has CDR1 SGHTA and CDR2 FQGNSA. The length of the CDR3 is 13 residues. Trimming took 8 bases from V and 3 from J, leaving 12 bases between them. The CDR3 DNA sequence: TGTGCCAGCCGGAGGGGAATTACAGATACGCAGTATTTT. This sequence encodes CASRRGITDTQYF.

This clone has more than one count but fewer than ten. The V gene is TRBV30, the J gene TRBJ1-5; D is uncertain. Trimming took 0 bases from V and 0 from J, leaving 3 bases between them. Germline V gene sequence: CDR1 GTSNPN, CDR2 SVGIG (reference sequence). The CDR3 covers 13 residues. DNA for the CDR3: TGTGCCTGGAGTGTCAATAGCAATCAGCCCCAGCATTTT. Translating it yields CAWSVNSNQPQHF.

J is TRBJ2-1 and V is TRBV10-3; 10 nucleotides align to TRBD1. This CDR3 has 15 amino acids. Germline V gene data show CDR1 as ENHRY and CDR2 as SYGVKD. Trimming took 8 bases from V and 9 from J; bases not matched to a gene: 13. The CDR3 loop reads CAIGGTGEGEGEQFF. DNA of the CDR3: TGTGCCATCGGGGGGACAGGGGAAGGTGAAGGTGAGCAGTTCTTC.

V and J are TRBV30 and TRBJ1-2, with 9 bases matching TRBD1. CDR1 GTSNPN and CDR2 SVGIG come from the germline V gene (reference sequence). The length of the CDR3 is 15 residues. J gave up 4 bases and V 1 base, and 7 bases lay outside the gene matches. Written as DNA, the CDR3 is TGTGCCTGGAGTGCCCTAACGGACAGGGGCTATGGCTACACCTTC. Translating gives CAWSALTDRGYGYTF.

This clone was picked up a small number of times. The chain couples TRBV19 to TRBJ1-1; D gene uncertain. CDR1 LNHDA and CDR2 SQIVND come from the germline V gene (reference sequence). This CDR3 region has 13 residues. Trimming took off 3 bases at V and 3 bases at J, with 8 bases between the two ends. The CDR3 coding sequence is TGTGCCAGTAGTATCCCCAGATACACTGAAGCTTTCTTT. It specifies CASSIPRYTEAFF. The whole variable domain, remainder taken from reference TRBV19 and TRBJ1-1, is DGGITQSPKYLFRKEGQNVTLSCEQNLNHDAMYWYRQDPGQGLRLIYYSQIVNDFQKGDIAEGYSVSREKKESFPLTVTSAQKNPTAFYLCASSIPRYTEAFFGQGTRLTVV.

This sequence joins TRBV5-1 and TRBJ2-1; 8 bases are shared with TRBD2. In germline, CDR1 is SGHRS, CDR2 YFSETQ. The V and J ends lost 0 bases and 5 bases, in that order; junction bases with no gene match: 13. The CDR3 sequence is 18 residues long. CDR3 residues: CASSLVSSGRGENNEQFF. DNA for the CDR3: TGCGCCAGCAGCTTGGTATCATCCGGGCGGGGGGAGAACAATGAGCAGTTCTTC. Variable domain in full (rest from reference TRBV5-1 and TRBJ2-1): KAGVTQTPRYLIKTRGQQVTLSCSPISGHRSVSWYQQTPGQGLQFLFEYFSETQRNKGNFPGRFSGRQFSNSRSEMNVSTLELGDSALYLCASSLVSSGRGENNEQFFGPGTRLTVL.

CDR3 DNA sequence: TGTGCCAGCTCACCACGCCAGGGAATGGATGGCTACACCTTC. Protein product: CASSPRQGMDGYTF. The chain couples TRBV18 to TRBJ1-2; the D gene is possibly TRBD1 (5 bases). V lost 1 base and J 6 bases, leaving 12 bases between the germline ends. Germline CDR1 is KGHSH and CDR2 is LQKENI. The CDR3 spans 14 residues.

V is TRBV9 and J is TRBJ2-5; D may be TRBD1 (5 bases). Germline CDR1 reads SGDLS; CDR2 reads YYNGEE. V lost 2 bases and J lost 5, with 16 bases in between. This CDR3 region has 15 residues. The CDR3 loop reads CASSVSYWKGETQYF. The CDR3 region has the DNA TGTGCCAGCAGCGTTTCCTATTGGAAGGGGGAGACCCAGTACTTC.

This clone was picked up one time. CDR3 bases: TGTGCCACCAGTTCCGCCGGGAATCAGCCCCAGCATTTT. Protein product: CATSSAGNQPQHF. J is TRBJ1-5 and V is TRBV24-1; D unclear. Germline CDR1 and CDR2: KGHDR and SFDVKD. The CDR3 is made up of 13 amino acids. V lost 6 bases to trimming and J lost 4 bases, with 9 bases between them.